The 29 T cell receptor beta chains below all came from one sample that was sequenced in a study of T-cell memory formation after mild COVID-19. TCRdb fed the 5' RACE reads into MiXCR, producing one record per CDR3 protein. The table shows around 340,000 distinct CDR3 sequences, with 20% to 25% occurring only once. The sample taken for sequencing was PBMCs or a T cell subset sorted from them (not recorded which). Source of these receptors: an adult woman who had mild COVID-19 (a few samples of this study predate the infection). Cell type and time point are not known.

This chain links TRBV4-2 with TRBJ2-3; TRBD2 matches 13 bases. Trimming removed 2 bases from V and 2 bases from J; junction bases left unmatched: 10. The CDR3 has 19 residues. Germline V gene lookup returns CDR1 LGHNA and CDR2 YNFKEQ. The CDR3 nucleotides are TGTGCCAGCAGCCAAAGGGAACCGGGACTAGCGGGGATCACAGATACGCAGTATTTT. This codes for CASSQREPGLAGITDTQYF.

This clonotype has more than one count but fewer than ten. V usage is TRBV24-1 and J usage is TRBJ2-1; 9 nucleotides align to TRBD1. CDR3 length: 15 residues. Per germline, CDR1 KGHDR and CDR2 SFDVKD. V was pared by 7 bases and J by 7 bases, with 10 bases of the junction left unmatched. CDR3 coding DNA: TGTGCCACCAGCAGCCGGGACAGGGTTGGGAATGAGCAGTTCTTC. Translation: CATSSRDRVGNEQFF.

This clonotype was seen more than once but under ten times. The chain is built from TRBV11-2 and TRBJ2-3, with 12 nucleotides matching TRBD1. The CDR3 extends over 15 amino acids. CDR1 and CDR2 from the germline V gene are SGHAT and FQNNGV. The V segment lost 5 bases and the J segment 5 bases; nucleotides outside the gene matches: 5. Here the CDR3 DNA reads TGTGCCAGCAGCCCTGGGACAGGGGGCGTAGATACGCAGTATTTT. Its protein product is CASSPGTGGVDTQYF.

The chain recombines TRBV28 with TRBJ2-1; 7 nucleotides agree with TRBD2. CDR3 length equals 16 residues. V lost 0 bases to trimming and J lost 11 bases; unmatched junction nucleotides: 13. The germline V gene has CDR1 MDHEN and CDR2 SYDVKM. The CDR3 protein is CASSLWASGSLNQQFF. The CDR3 DNA reads as TGTGCCAGCAGTTTATGGGCTAGCGGATCCCTTAATCAGCAGTTCTTC.

Only a few counts were recorded for this clonotype. The chain carries TRBV7-9 and TRBJ2-1; 8 nucleotides match TRBD2. After removal of 1 base from V and 2 bases from J, the junction contained 7 bases not matched to a gene. There are 17 residues in the CDR3. Germline CDR1 reads SEHNR; CDR2 reads FQNEAQ (reference sequence). The CDR3 region is CASSLDTAGGPYNEQFF. CDR3 coding DNA: TGTGCCAGCAGCTTAGATACGGCGGGAGGCCCCTACAATGAGCAGTTCTTC.

This clonotype showed up just a few times. This rearrangement joins TRBV5-1 to TRBJ1-5, with a possible D match to TRBD1 (6 bases). The CDR3 consists of 15 residues. V lost 2 bases and J lost 4, with 13 bases in between. Germline V gene lookup returns CDR1 SGHRS and CDR2 YFSETQ. The CDR3 loop is CASSFTGSENQPQHF. The CDR3, as DNA: TGCGCCAGCAGCTTTACAGGGTCGGAAAATCAGCCCCAGCATTTT.

The V call is TRBV24-1, the J call TRBJ2-7; possibly TRBD1 for D (6 bases). CDR3 size: 15 residues. Germline lookup yields CDR1 KGHDR and CDR2 SFDVKD. Deletions cut 4 bases from V and 4 bases from J, with 16 bases between. CDR3 in DNA: TGTGCCACCAGTGACCCCGCTGGACAGAATTACGAGCAGTACTTC. Its translation is CATSDPAGQNYEQYF.

This clonotype occurred a few times. The V and J genes are TRBV5-1 and TRBJ2-3; D may be TRBD2 (6 bases). The germline CDR1 and CDR2 sequences are SGHRS and YFSETQ. The CDR3 runs 16 residues. V gave up 1 base and J gave up 2 bases, with 14 bases separating them. In DNA form, the CDR3 reads TGCGCCAGCAGCTTGCCGGGTAGCGGCTACACAGATACGCAGTATTTT. It codes for CASSLPGSGYTDTQYF. The full variable domain, in which reference TRBV5-1 and TRBJ2-3 provide the parts outside the CDR3, is KAGVTQTPRYLIKTRGQQVTLSCSPISGHRSVSWYQQTPGQGLQFLFEYFSETQRNKGNFPGRFSGRQFSNSRSEMNVSTLELGDSALYLCASSLPGSGYTDTQYFGPGTRLTVL.

The chain employs TRBV15 and TRBJ2-1, with a weak D call TRBD2 (6 bases). The V end lost 0 bases, the J end lost 0 bases, and 15 bases lay between the germline ends. Germline loops: CDR1 LNHNV, CDR2 YYDKDF (reference sequence). This CDR3 comprises 18 residues. As DNA, the CDR3 is TGTGCCACCAGCAGAGATCAACTAGCTGTTAGCTCCTACAATGAGCAGTTCTTC. Translating gives CATSRDQLAVSSYNEQFF.

This rearrangement joins TRBV19 to TRBJ1-1; D not certain. The germline V gene encodes CDR1 LNHDA and CDR2 SQIVND (reference sequence). V was clipped by 7 bases and J by 11 bases, with 5 bases between them. The CDR3 loop spans 8 amino acids. The chain's CDR3 is CASMGAFF. DNA of the CDR3: TGTGCCAGTATGGGGGCTTTCTTT.

This chain joins TRBV20-1 and TRBJ2-7; maybe TRBD1 (5 bases). V was cut by 0 bases and J by 5 bases, with 8 bases left in between. Germline CDR1 is DFQATT and CDR2 is SNEGSKA (reference sequence). The CDR3 has 12 residues. In DNA form, the CDR3 reads TGCAGTGCTAGAGACAGGGCCCACGAGCAGTACTTC. It yields the protein CSARDRAHEQYF.

This sequence joins TRBV5-5 and TRBJ2-7; D gene ambiguous. V was pared by 6 bases and J by 3 bases, with 16 bases between. The CDR3 has 14 amino acids. The germline CDR1 and CDR2 sequences are SGHKS and YYEKEE (reference sequence). The CDR3 region has the DNA TGTGCCAGCAATCATGTGCTCTTAGGCTACGAGCAGTACTTC. Translating it yields CASNHVLLGYEQYF.

This rearrangement joins TRBV9 to TRBJ2-3; TRBD2 might be the D (6 bases). Trimming took 4 bases from V and 1 from J, leaving 16 bases between them. The CDR3 runs 16 residues. Germline assignment: CDR1 SGDLS and CDR2 YYNGEE. CDR3 nucleotides: TGTGCCAGCAGCCCGAGTAGGGGCGGGGGCACAGATACGCAGTATTTT. Protein sequence: CASSPSRGGGTDTQYF.

This clonotype came up a few times. The chain joins TRBV6-5 to TRBJ2-2; TRBD1 or TRBD2 may be the D gene (5 bases each). The CDR3 length is 13 residues. Looked up from germline, CDR1 is MNHEY and CDR2 is SVGAGI. V lost 6 bases to trimming and J lost 2 bases, with 7 bases between them. The DNA for the CDR3 is TGTGCCAGCAGGAGGGGAAACACCGGGGAGCTGTTTTTT. Protein sequence: CASRRGNTGELFF.

This chain joins TRBV24-1 and TRBJ2-3; TRBD2 matches 9 bases. Trimming took 8 bases from V and 1 from J; bases not matched to a gene: 6. This CDR3 comprises 15 residues. Germline-derived CDR1 and CDR2 are KGHDR and SFDVKD. The CDR3 DNA reads TGTGCCACCAATGTGGCTAGCGGGGGCACAGATACGCAGTATTTT. It codes for CATNVASGGTDTQYF.

The chain carries TRBV12-3 or TRBV12-4 and TRBJ1-1; a possible D gene is TRBD1 (5 bases). Trimming left V 6 bases short and J 1 base short, with 18 bases between. The CDR3 extends over 16 amino acids. For the CDR3, the DNA is TGTGCCAGCAGCCCGGGACCTGGGGTTGCGAACACTGAAGCTTTCTTT. Translating gives CASSPGPGVANTEAFF.

With regard to this clonotype: One end of the junction is discordant with germline, which a read error may explain. This chain joins TRBV2 and TRBJ2-7; weak D call: TRBD1 (5 bases). The CDR3 consists of 11 residues. Germline V gene data show CDR1 as SNHLY and CDR2 as FYNNEI. The CDR3 spells CAGRVAYEQYF. CDR3 sequence (DNA): TGTGCCGGCAGGGTAGCCTACGAGCAGTACTTC.

The rearrangement links TRBV24-1 to TRBJ2-1, with D possibly TRBD2 on 6 matching bases. This CDR3 spans 12 amino acids. V shed 9 bases and J shed 3 bases, with 8 bases lying between them. The germline V gene has CDR1 KGHDR and CDR2 SFDVKD. In DNA form, the CDR3 reads TGTGCCACCGGGCGGGACTACAATGAGCAGTTCTTC. Protein product: CATGRDYNEQFF.

The table lists this clonotype with many counts. The gene calls are TRBV5-1 and TRBJ2-5; a possible D gene is TRBD1 (6 bases). CDR3 length equals 14 residues. The V end lost 5 bases, the J end lost 0 bases, and 11 bases lay between the germline ends. Looked up from germline, CDR1 is SGHRS and CDR2 is YFSETQ. The CDR3 sequence is CASRSGQNQETQYF. The CDR3 region has the DNA TGCGCCAGCAGATCTGGACAGAACCAAGAGACCCAGTACTTC.

There are a few counts of this clonotype. The CDR3 DNA reads as TGTGCCAGCAGCTCGGCGACAGGGGGCGCAGAGCAGTACTTC. Protein product: CASSSATGGAEQYF. This chain joins TRBV7-2 and TRBJ2-7; 10 bases are a match to TRBD1. Germline CDR1 and CDR2: SGHTA and FQGNSA. The CDR3 has 14 amino acids. The V gene end was trimmed by 4 bases and the J gene end by 7 bases; junction bases not matched to a gene: 7.

A few counts support this clonotype. The chain carries TRBV20-1 and TRBJ2-2; D gene unclear. This CDR3 has 14 amino acids. V was clipped by 0 bases and J by 1 base, with 6 bases between them. CDR1 DFQATT and CDR2 SNEGSKA come from the germline V gene (reference sequence). CDR3 residues: CSARDYGNTGELFF. The CDR3 nucleotides are TGCAGTGCTAGAGATTACGGGAACACCGGGGAGCTGTTTTTT.

This clonotype occurred a few times. This sequence joins TRBV9 and TRBJ2-7, with 9 bases lining up with TRBD2. Unmatched junction bases numbered 13, after V lost 0 bases and J lost 3 bases. Germline V lookup: CDR1 SGDLS, CDR2 YYNGEE. The CDR3 contains 18 residues. The CDR3 here is CASSVALSSSGKYYEQYF. DNA of the CDR3: TGTGCCAGCAGCGTAGCCCTATCCTCTAGCGGGAAATACTACGAGCAGTACTTC. Supplemented by reference TRBV9 and TRBJ2-7, the full variable domain reads DSGVTQTPKHLITATGQRVTLRCSPRSGDLSVYWYQQSLDQGLQFLIQYYNGEERAKGNILERFSAQQFPDLHSELNLSSLELGDSALYFCASSVALSSSGKYYEQYFGPGTRLTVT.

To note about this clonotype: Compared with germline, one end of the junction differs, possibly owing to a read error. The rearrangement links TRBV4-1 to TRBJ2-7; possible D gene TRBD1, 5 bases. CDR3 length: 15 residues. Per the germline V gene, CDR1 is MGHRA and CDR2 is YSYEKL. In DNA form, the CDR3 reads TGCGCCAGCAGCCAAAATTCTGACAGCCTCTACGAGCATTACTTC. Its translation: CASSQNSDSLYEHYF.

This clonotype came up a few times. This chain links TRBV6-2 or TRBV6-3 with TRBJ1-1; D might be TRBD1 (5 bases). The germline CDR1 and CDR2 sequences are MNHEY and SVGEGT. Trimming removed 6 bases from V and 6 bases from J, with 8 bases in between. The CDR3 covers 11 residues. This CDR3 is CASRQGPEAFF. CDR3 sequence (DNA): TGTGCCAGCAGGCAGGGACCTGAAGCTTTCTTT.

The gene calls are TRBV6-1 and TRBJ2-5; perhaps TRBD1 as D (6 bases). The CDR3 spans 14 residues. CDR1 is MNHNS and CDR2 is SASEGT in the germline V gene. V lost 10 bases, J lost 0 bases, and 15 bases lay in between. CDR3 DNA sequence: TGTGCCATCTCTCCCAGGGGAAACCAAGAGACCCAGTACTTC. It codes for CAISPRGNQETQYF.

The chain uses TRBV29-1 and TRBJ2-1; D not certain. CDR3 length: 11 residues. Germline CDR1 and CDR2: SQVTM and ANQGSEA. Trimming left V 2 bases short and J 3 bases short, with 2 bases between. The CDR3, as DNA: TGCAGCGTTGAACACTACAATGAGCAGTTCTTC. Residues: CSVEHYNEQFF.

V is TRBV5-1 and J is TRBJ2-1; 11 nucleotides line up with TRBD2. Per the germline V gene, CDR1 is SGHRS and CDR2 is YFSETQ. This CDR3 spans 15 amino acids. Trimming took 4 bases from V and 7 from J; bases not matched to a gene: 7. The CDR3 nucleotides read TGCGCCAGCAGCGAACTAGCGGGGGAGACAAATGAGCAGTTCTTC. Translation gives CASSELAGETNEQFF. Complete variable domain (other parts from reference TRBV5-1 and TRBJ2-1): KAGVTQTPRYLIKTRGQQVTLSCSPISGHRSVSWYQQTPGQGLQFLFEYFSETQRNKGNFPGRFSGRQFSNSRSEMNVSTLELGDSALYLCASSELAGETNEQFFGPGTRLTVL.

The rearrangement uses TRBV7-9 and TRBJ2-7, with D uncertain. Trimming removed 6 bases at V and 2 bases at J, with 11 bases between. The V gene's germline CDR1 is SEHNR and CDR2 FQNEAQ (reference sequence). The CDR3 runs to 13 residues. In nucleotides, the CDR3 is TGTGCCAGCAGTAGGCAGGCCACCTACGAGCAGTACTTC. Amino acids: CASSRQATYEQYF.

This chain uses TRBV5-1 with TRBJ2-2; D is unresolved. The V end lost 0 bases, the J end lost 4 bases, and 13 bases lay between the germline ends. Germline loops: CDR1 SGHRS, CDR2 YFSETQ. The CDR3 loop spans 16 amino acids. The CDR3 region is CASSLEKGEGTGELFF. The CDR3 coding sequence is TGCGCCAGCAGCTTGGAGAAGGGCGAAGGCACCGGGGAGCTGTTTTTT. Full variable domain (remainder filled in from reference TRBV5-1 and TRBJ2-2): KAGVTQTPRYLIKTRGQQVTLSCSPISGHRSVSWYQQTPGQGLQFLFEYFSETQRNKGNFPGRFSGRQFSNSRSEMNVSTLELGDSALYLCASSLEKGEGTGELFFGEGSRLTVL.